What follows are 8 T cell receptor beta chains derived from one specimen sequenced in a study of tumor and adjacent non-tumor tissue in lung cancer. The library came from three nested PCR rounds adapted from ARM-PCR protocols. TCRdb passed the multiplex PCR reads through MiXCR, listing each CDR3 protein once. The sample yields tens of thousands of distinct CDR3 sequences, around 80% seen once. The template was RNA from unsorted bulk tissue. Distant lung tissue was collected more than 3 cm away from the tumor edge. Source material: distant non-tumor lung tissue. These receptors all come from a man aged 55 to 70 with non-small cell lung cancer.

At least ten counts were recorded for this clonotype. V usage is TRBV10-3 and J usage is TRBJ2-3; tentative D call: TRBD2 (5 bases). The germline V and J ends were trimmed by 0 bases and 1 base, with 11 bases remaining between them. The CDR3 contains 16 residues. The germline CDR1 and CDR2 sequences are ENHRY and SYGVKD. CDR3 nucleotides: TGTGCCATCAGTGAGTCCACGGGATGGGGCACAGATACGCAGTATTTT. Translating it yields CAISESTGWGTDTQYF.

The chain couples TRBV6-1 to TRBJ1-1, with 8 bases aligning to TRBD1. With V trimmed by 5 bases and J by 6 bases, 5 bases remained unmatched. This CDR3 contains 13 residues. CDR1 and CDR2 (germline): MNHNS, SASEGT. Here the CDR3 DNA reads TGTGCCAGCAGTTGGACAGGGAAGCCTGAAGCTTTCTTT. Residues: CASSWTGKPEAFF.

In its sample, this clonotype ranks as medium-sized. The chain joins TRBV29-1 to TRBJ1-1; TRBD1 agrees at 7 bases. V gave up 6 bases and J gave up 0 bases; unmatched junction bases: 1. Germline V lookup: CDR1 SQVTM, CDR2 ANQGSEA. CDR3 length: 12 amino acids. This chain's CDR3 is CSVDRVNTEAFF. The CDR3 DNA follows: TGCAGCGTAGACAGGGTGAACACTGAAGCTTTCTTT. Drawing the rest from reference TRBV29-1 and TRBJ1-1, the complete variable domain is SAVISQKPSRDICQRGTSLTIQCQVDSQVTMMFWYRQQPGQSLTLIATANQGSEATYESGFVIDKFPISRPNLTFSTLTVSNMSPEDSSIYLCSVDRVNTEAFFGQGTRLTVV.

Comment on this clonotype: The junction departs from germline at one end; a sequencing error may be responsible. The V call is TRBV29-1, the J call TRBJ2-5; D perhaps matches TRBD1 (5 bases). The germline gives CDR1 SQVTM, CDR2 ANQGSEA. This CDR3 has 13 residues. The CDR3 is CGVADRYQETRYF. The CDR3 region has the DNA TGCGGCGTAGCTGACAGATACCAAGAGACCCGGTACTTC.

Details on this clonotype: Compared with germline, one end of the junction differs, possibly owing to a read error. The J gene is TRBJ2-7, the V gene TRBV5-5; possible D gene TRBD1, 6 bases. The CDR3 extends over 13 amino acids. Looked up from germline, CDR1 is SGHKS and CDR2 is YYEKEE (reference sequence). The CDR3: CVSNLDSPYEQYF. In DNA form, the CDR3 reads TGTGTCAGCAACTTGGACAGCCCCTACGAGCAGTACTTC.

The rearrangement links TRBV28 to TRBJ1-1; D is perhaps TRBD1 (6 bases). Germline V lookup: CDR1 MDHEN, CDR2 SYDVKM. There are 13 residues in the CDR3. CDR3 protein: CVRSRAGTTLAFF. CDR3 nucleotides: TGTGTCAGAAGTAGAGCCGGGACAACCCTGGCTTTCTTT.

CDR3 amino acids: CASSSPEDAYEQYF. The CDR3 region has the DNA TGTGCCAGCAGCTCACCTGAGGACGCCTACGAGCAGTACTTC. This chain links TRBV11-3 with TRBJ2-7; D remains unclear. The CDR3 totals 14 residues. V gave up 4 bases and J gave up 2 bases, with 12 bases separating them. CDR1 is SGHNT, CDR2 YENEEA, per germline. Variable domain in full (rest from reference TRBV11-3 and TRBJ2-7): EAGVVQSPRYKIIEKKQPVAFWCNPISGHNTLYWYLQNLGQGPELLIRYENEEAVDDSQLPKDRFSAERLKGVDSTLKIQPAELGDSAVYLCASSSPEDAYEQYFGPGTRLTVT.

This clonotype was counted many times. This chain links TRBV28 with TRBJ2-1, with TRBD2 as a possible D gene (6 bases). Germline V CDR1 and CDR2: MDHEN, SYDVKM. V lost 1 base to trimming and J lost 2 bases, with 12 bases between them. The CDR3 consists of 16 residues. CDR3 bases: TGTGCCAGCAGTTTATCTAGGAGGGGTACCTACAATGAGCAGTTCTTC. It codes for CASSLSRRGTYNEQFF.